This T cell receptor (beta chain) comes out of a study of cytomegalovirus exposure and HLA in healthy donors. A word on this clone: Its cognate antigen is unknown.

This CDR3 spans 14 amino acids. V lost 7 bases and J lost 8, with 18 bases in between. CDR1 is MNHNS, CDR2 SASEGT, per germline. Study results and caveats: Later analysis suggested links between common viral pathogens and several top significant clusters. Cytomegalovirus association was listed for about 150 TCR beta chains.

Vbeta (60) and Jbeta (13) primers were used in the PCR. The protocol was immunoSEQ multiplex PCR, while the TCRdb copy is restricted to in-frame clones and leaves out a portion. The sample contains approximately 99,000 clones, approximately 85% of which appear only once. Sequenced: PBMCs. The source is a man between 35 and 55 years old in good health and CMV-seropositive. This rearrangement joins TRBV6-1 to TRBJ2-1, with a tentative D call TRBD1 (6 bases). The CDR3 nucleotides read TGTGCCAGCATGAAAGGGAGTGGGGGCGATGAGCAGTTCTTC. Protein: CASMKGSGGDEQFF.